One and the same sample provided the 3 T cell receptor beta chains below, sequenced in a study of T cells after yellow fever vaccination. TCRdb fed the 5' RACE reads into MiXCR, producing one record per CDR3 protein. The sample consists of under 500,000 distinct CDR3 sequences, over 15% of them appearing once. The source material was PBMCs, sampled before the yellow fever booster vaccination. The origin of the receptors is a man aged 18-30 years who received the YFV17D yellow fever vaccine.

The rearrangement joins TRBV4-2 to TRBJ1-2, with 10 bases lining up with TRBD1. CDR1 is LGHNA, CDR2 YNFKEQ, per germline. The CDR3 has 16 amino acids. Trimming at V came to 5 bases and at J to 2 bases, leaving 8 bases not matched to a gene. The CDR3 spells CASSVPGTGVNYGYTF. CDR3 in DNA: TGTGCCAGCAGCGTCCCCGGGACAGGGGTAAACTATGGCTACACCTTC.

Only a few counts were recorded for this clonotype. The chain joins TRBV20-1 to TRBJ2-3; TRBD2 aligns across 9 bases. With V trimmed by 0 bases and J by 8 bases, 6 bases remained unmatched. Germline CDR1 reads DFQATT; CDR2 reads SNEGSKA (reference sequence). This CDR3 is built from 14 residues. CDR3 residues: CSARELAGAGTQYF. The CDR3 nucleotides read TGCAGTGCTAGAGAGTTAGCGGGGGCGGGTACGCAGTATTTT.

The DNA of the CDR3 is TGTGCCAGCAGTTACTCGTTCAGGGATACGCAGTTCTTC. Translating gives CASSYSFRDTQFF. The gene calls are TRBV6-6 and TRBJ2-1, with D possibly matching TRBD1 (5 bases). The CDR3 loop spans 13 amino acids. V shed 0 bases and J shed 12 bases, with 12 bases lying between them. From germline, CDR1 is MNHNY and CDR2 SVGAGI (reference sequence).